The clone carrying this T cell receptor (beta chain) was detected many times. No antigen is known for it. Synthesis of cDNA used 5'RACE (with 10-nucleotide random UMIs). Every sequencing run returned over 170 million TCR-beta sequences, which were derived from 15-18 subjects. Using its own MiXCR run on the 5' RACE reads, TCRdb lists one record per CDR3 protein. This table holds more than 70,000 distinct CDR3 sequences, 15% to 20% found once. The sample belongs to a study of neurological immune-mediated disorders. The germline gives CDR1 LGHNA, CDR2 YNFKEQ. V was clipped by 1 base and J by 3 bases, with 12 bases between them. CDR3 length: 16 residues. Whole-study results and caveats: None of the CDR3 amino acid sequences in expanded clones turned up in more than one subject, which points to private repertoires in all groups.

Among the participants, healthy controls were blood bank volunteers in Maryland, USA. The rearrangement links TRBV4-2 to TRBJ2-2, with D possibly matching TRBD1 (5 bases). Sequenced: PBMCs. The sequence was collected from a woman between 40 and 50 years old in good health. The CDR3, as DNA: TGTGCCAGCAGCCAAGTGGTGCAGGGTGACACCGGGGAGCTGTTTTTT. This codes for CASSQVVQGDTGELFF.